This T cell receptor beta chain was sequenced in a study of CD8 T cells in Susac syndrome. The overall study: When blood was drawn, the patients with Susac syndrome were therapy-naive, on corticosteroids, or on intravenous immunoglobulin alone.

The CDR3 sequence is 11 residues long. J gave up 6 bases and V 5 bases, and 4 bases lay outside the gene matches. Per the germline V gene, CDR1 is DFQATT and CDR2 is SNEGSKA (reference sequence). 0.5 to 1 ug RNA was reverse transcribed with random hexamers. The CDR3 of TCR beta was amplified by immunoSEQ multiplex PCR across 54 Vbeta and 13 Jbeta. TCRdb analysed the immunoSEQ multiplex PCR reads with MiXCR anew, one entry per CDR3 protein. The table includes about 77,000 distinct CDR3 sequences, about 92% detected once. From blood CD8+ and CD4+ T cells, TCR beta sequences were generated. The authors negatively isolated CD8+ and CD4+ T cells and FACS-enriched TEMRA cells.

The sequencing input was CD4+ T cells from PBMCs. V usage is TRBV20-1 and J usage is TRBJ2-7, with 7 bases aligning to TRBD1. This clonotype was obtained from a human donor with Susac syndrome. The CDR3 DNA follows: TGCAGTGCTTGGGACAGATCCGAGCAGTACTTC. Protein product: CSAWDRSEQYF.